This T cell receptor (beta chain) was profiled in a study of Graves' ophthalmopathy and Graves' hyperthyroidism. Whole-study findings and limits: Appearing in blood as well were most expanded thyroid clonotypes above 0.001 frequency.

Amplification of the TCR beta CDR3 regions used RNA transcripts (as template). First-round RT-PCR employed HTBI primers, with a second-round multiplex PCR after it. TCRdb re-called the multiplex PCR reads through MiXCR, storing one row per CDR3 protein. Among almost 750,000 distinct CDR3 sequences listed, 40% were seen once. The CDR3 runs to 12 residues. Trimming took 3 bases from V and 15 from J, leaving 12 bases between them. Germline V gene lookup returns CDR1 SGHTA and CDR2 FQGNSA. There are many counts of this clonotype. Its cognate antigen is unknown. None of the included patients had other autoimmune diseases, uncontrolled infections, pregnancy or lactation, as these led to exclusion. The PBMCs used were ones drawn from 10 ml of fresh peripheral blood.

The V and J genes are TRBV7-2 and TRBJ1-6; D is uncertain. The clonotype originates from an adult man with Graves' ophthalmopathy. The sequenced material came from peripheral blood. The CDR3 is CASSLELGSLHF. For the CDR3, the DNA is TGTGCCAGCAGCTTGGAGTTGGGTAGCCTCCACTTT.